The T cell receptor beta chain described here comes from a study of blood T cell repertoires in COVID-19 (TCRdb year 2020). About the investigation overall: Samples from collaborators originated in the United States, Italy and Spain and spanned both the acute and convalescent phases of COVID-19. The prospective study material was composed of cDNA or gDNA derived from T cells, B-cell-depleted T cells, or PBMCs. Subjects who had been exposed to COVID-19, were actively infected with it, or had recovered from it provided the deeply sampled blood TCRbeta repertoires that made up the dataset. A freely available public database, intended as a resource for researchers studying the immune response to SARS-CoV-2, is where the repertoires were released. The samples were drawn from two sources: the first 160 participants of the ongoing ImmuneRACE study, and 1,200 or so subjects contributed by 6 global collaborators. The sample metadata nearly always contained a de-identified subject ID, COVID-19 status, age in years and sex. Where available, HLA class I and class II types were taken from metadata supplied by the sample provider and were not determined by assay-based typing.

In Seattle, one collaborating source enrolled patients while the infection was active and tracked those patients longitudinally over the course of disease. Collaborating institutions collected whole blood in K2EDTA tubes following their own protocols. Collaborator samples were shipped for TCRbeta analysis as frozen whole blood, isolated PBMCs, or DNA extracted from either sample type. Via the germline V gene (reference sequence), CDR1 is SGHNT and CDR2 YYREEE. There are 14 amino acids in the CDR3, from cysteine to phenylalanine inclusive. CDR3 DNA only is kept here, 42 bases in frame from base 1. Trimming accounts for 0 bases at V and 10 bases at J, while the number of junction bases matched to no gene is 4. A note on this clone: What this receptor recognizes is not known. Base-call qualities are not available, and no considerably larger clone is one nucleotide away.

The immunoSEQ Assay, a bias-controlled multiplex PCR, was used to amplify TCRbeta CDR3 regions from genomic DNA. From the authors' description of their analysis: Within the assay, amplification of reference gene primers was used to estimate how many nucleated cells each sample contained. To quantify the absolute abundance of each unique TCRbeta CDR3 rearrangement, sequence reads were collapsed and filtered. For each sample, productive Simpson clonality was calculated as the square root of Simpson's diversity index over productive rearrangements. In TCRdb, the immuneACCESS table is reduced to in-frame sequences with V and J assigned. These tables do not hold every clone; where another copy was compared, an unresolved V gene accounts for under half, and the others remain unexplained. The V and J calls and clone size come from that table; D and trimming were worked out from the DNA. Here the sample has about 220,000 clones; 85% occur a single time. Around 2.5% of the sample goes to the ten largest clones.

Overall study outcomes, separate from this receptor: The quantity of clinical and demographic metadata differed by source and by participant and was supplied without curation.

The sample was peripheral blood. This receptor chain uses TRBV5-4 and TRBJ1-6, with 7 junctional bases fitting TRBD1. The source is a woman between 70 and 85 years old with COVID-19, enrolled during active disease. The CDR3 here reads CASSLGQGRSPLHF. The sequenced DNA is TGTGCCAGCAGCTTGGGACAGGGTCGGTCACCCCTCCACTTT. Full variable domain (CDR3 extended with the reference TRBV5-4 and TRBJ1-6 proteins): ETGVTQSPTHLIKTRGQQVTLRCSSQSGHNTVSWYQQALGQGPQFIFQYYREEENGRGNFPPRFSGLQFPNYSSELNVNALELDDSALYLCASSLGQGRSPLHFGNGTRLTVT.